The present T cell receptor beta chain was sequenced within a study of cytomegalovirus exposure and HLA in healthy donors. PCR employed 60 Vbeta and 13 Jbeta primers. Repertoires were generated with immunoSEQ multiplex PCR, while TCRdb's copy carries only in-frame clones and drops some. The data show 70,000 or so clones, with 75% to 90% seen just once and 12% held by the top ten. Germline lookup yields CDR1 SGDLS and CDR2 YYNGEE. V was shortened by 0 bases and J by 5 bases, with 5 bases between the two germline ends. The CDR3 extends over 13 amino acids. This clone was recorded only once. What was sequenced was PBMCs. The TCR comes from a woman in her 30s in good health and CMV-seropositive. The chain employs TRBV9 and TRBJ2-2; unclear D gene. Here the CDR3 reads CASSVVQTGELFF. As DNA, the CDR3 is TGTGCCAGCAGCGTAGTGCAGACCGGGGAGCTGTTTTTT.